The present entry profiles one T cell receptor (beta chain) with its context. The data originate from a study of blood T cell repertoires in COVID-19. Background on the study: Samples representing acute and convalescent COVID-19 were sourced from the United States, Italy and Spain.

In the original processing: Reference gene primer amplification yielded estimated nucleated cell counts. Assay: immunoSEQ multiplex PCR; the TCRdb copy retains only in-frame clones and omits some. That table furnishes V, J and clone size, whereas the DNA furnished D and trimming. The sample contains about 160,000 clones, roughly 90% of which appear only once. The germline V gene encodes CDR1 LNHDA and CDR2 SQIVND (reference sequence). This CDR3 is built from 15 residues. V was pared by 5 bases and J by 2 bases, with 13 bases between. The rearrangement uses TRBV19 and TRBJ1-5, with D hard to call. This clonotype originated in a woman aged 55-69 years who had recovered from COVID-19. Sequencing used peripheral blood. Written as DNA, the CDR3 is TGTGCCAGTAGTTTTCAGTTGGGAGGCAATCAGCCCCAGCATTTT. Translation gives CASSFQLGGNQPQHF.